The 24 T cell receptor beta chains below were found in one sample sequenced in a study of OX40 agonist ivuxolimab in advanced cancers. This table comes from immunoSEQ multiplex PCR, and its TCRdb copy is limited to in-frame clones, with some not included. The data contain 60,000 or so clones, approximately 86% of them seen just once; the ten biggest clones take up 0.8% to 1%. The sample was CD4+ or CD8+ T cells sorted from blood, taken in a trial of the OX40 agonist ivuxolimab. Every receptor here comes from an adult with an advanced solid tumor such as melanoma, head and neck, liver or kidney cancer.

V is TRBV18 and J is TRBJ1-2, with no clear D. The CDR3 is 14 amino acids. Deletions cut 3 bases from V and 2 bases from J, with 10 bases between. Per germline, CDR1 KGHSH and CDR2 LQKENI. DNA for the CDR3: TGTGCCAGCTCACCCACGGGCAGCAACTATGGCTACACCTTC. Translation: CASSPTGSNYGYTF.

In regard to this clone: At one end the junction does not follow the germline gene, possibly because of a read error. The chain couples TRBV11-2 to TRBJ2-4, with 8 bases lining up with TRBD1. The germline gives CDR1 SGHAT, CDR2 FQNNGV. The CDR3 sequence is 15 residues long. The CDR3 reads CASSLGGTGHPNRNF. The CDR3 region has the DNA TGTGCCAGCAGCTTAGGTGGGACAGGACACCCGAACAGGAACTTC.

V gene TRBV5-4 combines with J gene TRBJ2-3; D perhaps matches TRBD1 (6 bases). V was cut by 4 bases and J by 0 bases, with 12 bases left in between. This CDR3 has 15 amino acids. CDR1 is SGHNT, CDR2 YYREEE, per germline (reference sequence). The CDR3 nucleotides are TGTGCCAGCAGCCTATCTACAGGGAGCACAGATACGCAGTATTTT. This codes for CASSLSTGSTDTQYF.

V is TRBV9 and J is TRBJ1-6; weak D call: TRBD1 (6 bases). CDR1 SGDLS and CDR2 YYNGEE come from the germline V gene. The CDR3 has 17 amino acids. Trimming shortened V by 0 bases and J by 5 bases, and 15 bases separated the two germline ends. CDR3 residues: CASSVDGGRINNSPLHF. Here the CDR3 DNA reads TGTGCCAGCAGCGTAGATGGGGGGCGAATTAATAATTCACCCCTCCACTTT. The variable domain in full, with the rest retrieved from reference TRBV9 and TRBJ1-6, is DSGVTQTPKHLITATGQRVTLRCSPRSGDLSVYWYQQSLDQGLQFLIQYYNGEERAKGNILERFSAQQFPDLHSELNLSSLELGDSALYFCASSVDGGRINNSPLHFGNGTRLTVT.

The genes are TRBV2 and TRBJ2-1; 10 bases fit TRBD2. The germline V gene has CDR1 SNHLY and CDR2 FYNNEI. With V trimmed by 10 bases and J by 6 bases, 6 bases remained unmatched. The CDR3 is made up of 13 amino acids. Here the CDR3 DNA reads TGTGCCATCCCGGGACTAGCGCGCAATGAGCAGTTCTTC. Amino acid sequence: CAIPGLARNEQFF.

This clone appeared a single time. V and J are TRBV7-6 and TRBJ2-7, with 7 bases lining up with TRBD2. Per germline, CDR1 SGHVS and CDR2 FNYEAQ. The CDR3 consists of 13 residues. V trimming: 2 bases; J trimming: 7 bases; junction bases outside the gene matches: 5. The CDR3 coding sequence is TGTGCCAGCAGCTTATACGGGAGGAGGGAGCAGTACTTC. Its protein product is CASSLYGRREQYF.

The genes are TRBV19 and TRBJ2-7, with 10 positions matching TRBD1. This CDR3 is built from 15 residues. J lost 6 bases, V lost 5 bases, and 10 bases had no gene match. Germline V lookup: CDR1 LNHDA, CDR2 SQIVND (reference sequence). The CDR3 DNA reads TGTGCCAGTAGTCTCGCCGGGACAGGGGCTCCCGAGCAGTACTTC. Amino acid sequence: CASSLAGTGAPEQYF.

Comment on this clone: The sample carries other DNA sequences with the same CDR3. V gene TRBV5-1 combines with J gene TRBJ1-5; 7 bases fit TRBD1. Looked up from germline, CDR1 is SGHRS and CDR2 is YFSETQ. The junction had 4 bases not matched to a gene; V was cut back by 0 bases and J by 7 bases. This CDR3 is built from 14 residues. The CDR3 protein is CASSLVGGGQPQHF. CDR3 nucleotide sequence: TGCGCCAGCAGCTTGGTAGGGGGCGGGCAGCCCCAGCATTTT.

The chain recombines TRBV9 with TRBJ2-2; D gene ambiguous. The V gene's germline CDR1 is SGDLS and CDR2 YYNGEE. V was pared by 4 bases and J by 6 bases, with 13 bases between. The CDR3 spans 14 residues. The CDR3 region is CASSPSVGSGELFF. CDR3 coding DNA: TGTGCCAGCAGCCCCTCCGTAGGGTCCGGGGAGCTGTTTTTT. Together with reference TRBV9 and TRBJ2-2, the CDR3 gives the full variable domain: DSGVTQTPKHLITATGQRVTLRCSPRSGDLSVYWYQQSLDQGLQFLIQYYNGEERAKGNILERFSAQQFPDLHSELNLSSLELGDSALYFCASSPSVGSGELFFGEGSRLTVL.

The V call is TRBV6-5, the J call TRBJ1-2; 8 bases agree with TRBD1. J lost 5 bases, V lost 5 bases, and 7 bases had no gene match. CDR3 length equals 14 residues. The germline V gene has CDR1 MNHEY and CDR2 SVGAGI. The CDR3 protein is CASSPQGASYGYTF. Written as DNA, the CDR3 is TGTGCCAGCAGTCCTCAGGGGGCGTCTTATGGCTACACCTTC.

V is TRBV7-8 and J is TRBJ1-6; tentative D call: TRBD1 (6 bases). The length of the CDR3 is 14 residues. V lost 4 bases and J lost 6, with 10 bases in between. CDR1 SGHVS and CDR2 FQNEAQ come from the germline V gene. CDR3 coding DNA: TGTGCCAGCAGCTCAGGACAGACTAATTCACCCCTCCACTTT. It codes for CASSSGQTNSPLHF.

This clone was seen only once. J is TRBJ1-6 and V is TRBV5-1, with D possibly being TRBD1 (6 bases). V was pared by 4 bases and J by 10 bases, with 18 bases between. From germline, CDR1 is SGHRS and CDR2 YFSETQ. The CDR3 spans 15 residues. DNA for the CDR3: TGCGCCAGCAGCCCAAGGACAGCCTCGGGATCACCCCTCCACTTT. Translated, it gives CASSPRTASGSPLHF.

This rearrangement joins TRBV5-5 to TRBJ1-2, with D hard to call. The CDR3 spans 13 residues. Deletions cut 4 bases from V and 4 bases from J, with 11 bases between. Germline V gene lookup returns CDR1 SGHKS and CDR2 YYEKEE (reference sequence). The DNA for the CDR3 is TGTGCCAGCAGCGTGAGGAATGGCTATGGCTACACCTTC. Its translation: CASSVRNGYGYTF. The variable domain in full, with the rest retrieved from reference TRBV5-5 and TRBJ1-2, is DAGVTQSPTHLIKTRGQQVTLRCSPISGHKSVSWYQQVLGQGPQFIFQYYEKEERGRGNFPDRFSARQFPNYSSELNVNALLLGDSALYLCASSVRNGYGYTFGSGTRLTVV.

The CDR3 here is CASNSGTGRLNTEAFF. The DNA for the CDR3 is TGCGCCAGCAACTCCGGGACAGGGCGTCTGAACACTGAAGCTTTCTTT. This chain uses TRBV5-1 with TRBJ1-1; the match to TRBD1 covers 9 bases. Germline V gives CDR1 SGHRS, CDR2 YFSETQ. The junction had 9 bases not matched to a gene; V was cut back by 6 bases and J by 0 bases. The CDR3 consists of 16 residues.

In this sample, this clone turned up once. The V call is TRBV7-8, the J call TRBJ1-5, with D maybe TRBD1 (5 bases). The ends were cut back, 5 bases at V and 2 bases at J, with 7 bases in the middle. The CDR3 has 13 amino acids. Looked up from germline, CDR1 is SGHVS and CDR2 is FQNEAQ. The CDR3 bases are TGTGCCAGCAGCAGGGGAGGCAATCAGCCCCAGCATTTT. This gives the protein CASSRGGNQPQHF.

V gene TRBV7-2 combines with J gene TRBJ1-1, with a possible D match to TRBD1 (5 bases). The V and J ends lost 5 bases and 6 bases respectively, with 19 bases between them. CDR3 length equals 15 residues. Germline V gives CDR1 SGHTA, CDR2 FQGNSA. In DNA form, the CDR3 reads TGTGCCAGCAGCGAATACGGGGGGTACGGCGCTGAAGCTTTCTTT. Protein product: CASSEYGGYGAEAFF. Variable domain in full (rest from reference TRBV7-2 and TRBJ1-1): GAGVSQSPSNKVTEKGKDVELRCDPISGHTALYWYRQSLGQGLEFLIYFQGNSAPDKSGLPSDRFSAERTGGSVSTLTIQRTQQEDSAVYLCASSEYGGYGAEAFFGQGTRLTVV.

The CDR3 loop is CASSYYYGYTF. DNA for the CDR3: TGTGCCAGCAGTTACTACTATGGCTACACCTTC. This rearrangement joins TRBV6-5 to TRBJ1-2, with D unresolved. Germline V gene sequence: CDR1 MNHEY, CDR2 SVGAGI. The CDR3 covers 11 residues. The V and J ends lost 1 base and 3 bases respectively, with 0 bases between them.

This chain links TRBV10-3 with TRBJ2-1; 9 nucleotides line up with TRBD1. J lost 7 bases, V lost 5 bases, and 6 bases had no gene match. Germline V gene lookup returns CDR1 ENHRY and CDR2 SYGVKD. This CDR3 comprises 14 residues. The CDR3 DNA reads TGTGCCATCAGTCCCCGGGGACAGGGTAATGAGCAGTTCTTC. It yields the protein CAISPRGQGNEQFF.

J is TRBJ2-7 and V is TRBV7-2, with TRBD1 identical over 7 bases. V dropped 0 bases and J dropped 2; count of bases not matched to a gene: 4. Germline V lookup: CDR1 SGHTA, CDR2 FQGNSA. The CDR3 runs 15 residues. CDR3 nucleotides: TGTGCCAGCAGCTTAGCGCCCCAGGGGGCCTACGAGCAGTACTTC. It encodes CASSLAPQGAYEQYF.

V and J are TRBV5-5 and TRBJ1-5; possible D gene TRBD1, 6 bases. CDR3 length equals 15 residues. CDR1 and CDR2 (germline): SGHKS, YYEKEE (reference sequence). Trimming left V 0 bases short and J 7 bases short, with 14 bases between. This CDR3 reads CASSLDQGLRQPQHF. The DNA for the CDR3 is TGTGCCAGCAGCTTGGATCAGGGGCTGCGGCAGCCCCAGCATTTT.

J is TRBJ1-5 and V is TRBV4-1; no clear D. The V end lost 1 base, the J end lost 3 bases, and 4 bases lay between the germline ends. This CDR3 contains 13 residues. Germline CDR1 is MGHRA and CDR2 is YSYEKL. The chain's CDR3 is CASSQGPNQPQHF. The CDR3 DNA sequence: TGCGCCAGCAGCCAAGGGCCCAATCAGCCCCAGCATTTT.

CDR3 nucleotides: TGTGCCAGCAGCTTAGCGGGAGAGTACCGGAATACGCAGTATTTT. This translates into CASSLAGEYRNTQYF. V is TRBV7-8 and J is TRBJ2-3, with D possibly being TRBD2 (5 bases). Deletions cut 0 bases from V and 7 bases from J, with 14 bases between. Germline V gene data show CDR1 as SGHVS and CDR2 as FQNEAQ. CDR3 length: 15 amino acids.

This sequence joins TRBV10-3 and TRBJ2-7; 11 bases map to TRBD2. V dropped 10 bases and J dropped 4; count of bases not matched to a gene: 3. This CDR3 region has 12 residues. CDR1 ENHRY and CDR2 SYGVKD come from the germline V gene. The CDR3 DNA is TGTGCCACTAGCGGGGGGCAATACGAGCAGTACTTC. Translated, it gives CATSGGQYEQYF.

The chain joins TRBV25-1 to TRBJ2-5, with D unclear. The germline V gene has CDR1 MGHDK and CDR2 SYGVNS. Trimming pared 4 bases from V and 5 bases from J, leaving 20 bases between. The CDR3 extends over 16 amino acids. Written as DNA, the CDR3 is TGTGCCAGCAGTGGAAGCTTTGGGAACATCAGGGAGACCCAGTACTTC. Protein product: CASSGSFGNIRETQYF. The whole variable domain, remainder taken from reference TRBV25-1 and TRBJ2-5, is EADIYQTPRYLVIGTGKKITLECSQTMGHDKMYWYQQDPGMELHLIHYSYGVNSTEKGDLSSESTVSRIRTEHFPLTLESARPSHTSQYLCASSGSFGNIRETQYFGPGTRLLVL.